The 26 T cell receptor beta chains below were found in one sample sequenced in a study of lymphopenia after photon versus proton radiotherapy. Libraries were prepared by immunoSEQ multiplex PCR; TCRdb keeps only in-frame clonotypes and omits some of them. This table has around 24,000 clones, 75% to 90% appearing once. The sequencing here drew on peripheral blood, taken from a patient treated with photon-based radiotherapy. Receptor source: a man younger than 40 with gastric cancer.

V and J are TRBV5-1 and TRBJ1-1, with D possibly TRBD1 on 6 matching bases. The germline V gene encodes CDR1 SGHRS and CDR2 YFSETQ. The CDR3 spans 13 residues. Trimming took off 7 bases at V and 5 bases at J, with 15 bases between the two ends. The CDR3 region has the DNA TGCGCCAGCTTTGGGGGGGCGCGGACTGAAGCTTTCTTT. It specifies CASFGGARTEAFF.

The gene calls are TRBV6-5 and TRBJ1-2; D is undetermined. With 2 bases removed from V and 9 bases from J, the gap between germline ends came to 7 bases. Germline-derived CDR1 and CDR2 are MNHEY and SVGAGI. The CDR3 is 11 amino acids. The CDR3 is CASSYKGSYTF. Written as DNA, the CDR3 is TGTGCCAGCAGTTACAAGGGAAGCTACACCTTC.

The CDR3 reads CASSLVLGSEQYF. CDR3 bases: TGTGCCAGCAGCTTGGTTCTGGGGAGCGAGCAGTACTTC. The chain uses TRBV5-5 and TRBJ2-7; a possible D gene is TRBD2 (5 bases). This CDR3 contains 13 residues. Trimming cost V 0 bases and J 6 bases, with 10 bases left between them. Germline CDR1 is SGHKS and CDR2 is YYEKEE (reference sequence). Drawing the rest from reference TRBV5-5 and TRBJ2-7, the complete variable domain is DAGVTQSPTHLIKTRGQQVTLRCSPISGHKSVSWYQQVLGQGPQFIFQYYEKEERGRGNFPDRFSARQFPNYSSELNVNALLLGDSALYLCASSLVLGSEQYFGPGTRLTVT.

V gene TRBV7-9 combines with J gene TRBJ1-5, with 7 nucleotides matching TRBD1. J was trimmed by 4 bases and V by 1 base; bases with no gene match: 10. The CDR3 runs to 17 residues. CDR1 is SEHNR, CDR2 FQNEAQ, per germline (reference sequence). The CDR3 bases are TGTGCCAGCAGCTTAGATACCGGGACAGTAAGGAATCAGCCCCAGCATTTT. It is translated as CASSLDTGTVRNQPQHF.

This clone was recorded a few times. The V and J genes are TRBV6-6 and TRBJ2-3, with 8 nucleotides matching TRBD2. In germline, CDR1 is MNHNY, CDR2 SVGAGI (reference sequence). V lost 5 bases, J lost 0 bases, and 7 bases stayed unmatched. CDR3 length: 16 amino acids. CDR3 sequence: CASSKRLASSTDTQYF. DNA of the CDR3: TGTGCCAGCAGTAAGAGACTAGCGTCTAGCACAGATACGCAGTATTTT.

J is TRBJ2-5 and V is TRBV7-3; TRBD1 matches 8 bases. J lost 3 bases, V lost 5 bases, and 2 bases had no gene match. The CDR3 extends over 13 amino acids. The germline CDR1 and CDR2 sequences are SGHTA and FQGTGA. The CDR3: CASSQDREETQYF. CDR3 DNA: TGTGCCAGCAGCCAGGACAGGGAAGAGACCCAGTACTTC.

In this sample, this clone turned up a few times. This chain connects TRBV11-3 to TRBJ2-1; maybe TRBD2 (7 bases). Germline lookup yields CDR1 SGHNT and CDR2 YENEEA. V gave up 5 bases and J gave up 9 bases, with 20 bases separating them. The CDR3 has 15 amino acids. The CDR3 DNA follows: TGTGCCAGCAGCCCCGGGGGGCTTTCCCTTATTGAGCAGTTCTTC. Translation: CASSPGGLSLIEQFF.

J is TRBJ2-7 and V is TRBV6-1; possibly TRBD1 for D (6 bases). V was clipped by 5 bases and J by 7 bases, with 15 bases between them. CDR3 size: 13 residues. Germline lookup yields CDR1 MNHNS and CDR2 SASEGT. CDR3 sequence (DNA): TGTGCCAGCAGTAACAGGGATCTGGGGGAGCAGTACTTC. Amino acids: CASSNRDLGEQYF.

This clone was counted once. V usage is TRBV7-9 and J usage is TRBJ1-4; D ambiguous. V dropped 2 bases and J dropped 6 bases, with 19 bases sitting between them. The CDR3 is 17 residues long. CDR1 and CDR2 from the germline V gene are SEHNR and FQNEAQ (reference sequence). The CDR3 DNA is TGTGCCAGCAGCTTAAGTAGAAGTTCGGCAGAATATGAAAAACTGTTTTTT. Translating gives CASSLSRSSAEYEKLFF.

CDR3 in amino acids: CASSLSGRSEAFF. DNA for the CDR3: TGTGCCAGCAGCTTGTCGGGACGGAGTGAAGCTTTCTTT. The rearrangement uses TRBV5-4 and TRBJ1-1; tentatively, D is TRBD1 (5 bases). CDR1 is SGHNT and CDR2 is YYREEE in the germline V gene (reference sequence). V was clipped by 1 base and J by 7 bases, with 11 bases between them. The CDR3 has 13 amino acids.

The CDR3 spells CASSPDGGTYNEQFF. In nucleotides, the CDR3 is TGTGCCAGCAGCCCCGACGGGGGGACATACAATGAGCAGTTCTTC. The V call is TRBV7-7, the J call TRBJ2-1; maybe TRBD2 (7 bases). CDR1 is SSHAT and CDR2 is FNYEAQ in the germline V gene (reference sequence). V lost 5 bases to trimming and J lost 4 bases, with 15 bases between them. The length of the CDR3 is 15 residues.

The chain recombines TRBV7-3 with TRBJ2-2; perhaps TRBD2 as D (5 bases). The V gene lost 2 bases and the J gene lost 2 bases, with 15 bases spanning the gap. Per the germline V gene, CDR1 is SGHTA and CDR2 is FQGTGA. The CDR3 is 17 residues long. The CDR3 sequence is CASSLSSEAGNTGELFF. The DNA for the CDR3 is TGTGCCAGCAGCTTATCTTCGGAGGCAGGAAACACCGGGGAGCTGTTTTTT. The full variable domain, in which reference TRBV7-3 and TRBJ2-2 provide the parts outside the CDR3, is GAGVSQTPSNKVTEKGKYVELRCDPISGHTALYWYRQSLGQGPEFLIYFQGTGAADDSGLPNDRFFAVRPEGSVSTLKIQRTERGDSAVYLCASSLSSEAGNTGELFFGEGSRLTVL.

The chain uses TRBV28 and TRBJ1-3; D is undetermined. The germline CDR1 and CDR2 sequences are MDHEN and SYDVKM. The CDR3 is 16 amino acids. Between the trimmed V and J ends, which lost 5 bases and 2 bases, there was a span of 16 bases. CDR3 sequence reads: CASSQDFDIAGNTIYF. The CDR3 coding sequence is TGTGCCAGCAGTCAAGATTTCGACATCGCTGGAAACACCATATATTTT.

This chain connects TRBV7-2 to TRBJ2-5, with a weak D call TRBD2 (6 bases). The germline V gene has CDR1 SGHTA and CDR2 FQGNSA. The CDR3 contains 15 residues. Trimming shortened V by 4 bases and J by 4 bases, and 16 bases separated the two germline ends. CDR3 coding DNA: TGTGCCAGCAGCTCGGGACTTCTAAGGCCAGAGACCCAGTACTTC. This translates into CASSSGLLRPETQYF. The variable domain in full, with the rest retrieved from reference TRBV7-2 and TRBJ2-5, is GAGVSQSPSNKVTEKGKDVELRCDPISGHTALYWYRQSLGQGLEFLIYFQGNSAPDKSGLPSDRFSAERTGGSVSTLTIQRTQQEDSAVYLCASSSGLLRPETQYFGPGTRLLVL.

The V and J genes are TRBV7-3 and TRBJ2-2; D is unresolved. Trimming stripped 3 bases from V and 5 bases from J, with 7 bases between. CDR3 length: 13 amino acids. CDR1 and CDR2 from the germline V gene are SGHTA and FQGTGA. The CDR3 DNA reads TGTGCCAGCAGCTTTGAGTTTACCGGGGAGCTGTTTTTT. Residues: CASSFEFTGELFF.

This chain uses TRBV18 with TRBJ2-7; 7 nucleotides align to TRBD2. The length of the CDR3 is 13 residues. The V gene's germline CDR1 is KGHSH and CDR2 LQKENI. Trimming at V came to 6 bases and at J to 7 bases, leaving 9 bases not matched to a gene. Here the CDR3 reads CASSPTSEGEQYF. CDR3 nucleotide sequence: TGTGCCAGCTCGCCCACTAGCGAGGGGGAGCAGTACTTC.

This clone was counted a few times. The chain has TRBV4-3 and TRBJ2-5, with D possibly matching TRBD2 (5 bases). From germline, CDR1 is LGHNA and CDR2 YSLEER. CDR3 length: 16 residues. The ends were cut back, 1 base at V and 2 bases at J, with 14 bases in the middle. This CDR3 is CASSQAGRTRQETQYF. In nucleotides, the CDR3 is TGCGCCAGCAGCCAAGCCGGGCGTACTAGGCAAGAGACCCAGTACTTC.

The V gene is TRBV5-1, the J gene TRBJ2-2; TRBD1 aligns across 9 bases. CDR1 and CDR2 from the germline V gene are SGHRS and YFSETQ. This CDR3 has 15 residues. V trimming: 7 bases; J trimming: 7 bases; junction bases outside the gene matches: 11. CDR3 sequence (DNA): TGCGCCAGCGGGACACAACAGGGGGCAAACGGGGAGCTGTTTTTT. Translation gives CASGTQQGANGELFF. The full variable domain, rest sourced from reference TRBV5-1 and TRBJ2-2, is KAGVTQTPRYLIKTRGQQVTLSCSPISGHRSVSWYQQTPGQGLQFLFEYFSETQRNKGNFPGRFSGRQFSNSRSEMNVSTLELGDSALYLCASGTQQGANGELFFGEGSRLTVL.

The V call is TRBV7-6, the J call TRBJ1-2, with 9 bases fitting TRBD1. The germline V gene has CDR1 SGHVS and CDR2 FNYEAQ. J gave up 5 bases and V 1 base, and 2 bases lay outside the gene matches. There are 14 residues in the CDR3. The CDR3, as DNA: TGTGCCAGCAGCTTAGGGGGACAGGGTTATGGCTACACCTTC. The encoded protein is CASSLGGQGYGYTF.

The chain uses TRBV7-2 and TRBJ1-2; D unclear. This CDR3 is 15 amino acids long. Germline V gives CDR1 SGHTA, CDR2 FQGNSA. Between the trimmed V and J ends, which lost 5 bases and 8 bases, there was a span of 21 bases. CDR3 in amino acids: CASSLPITDTNGYTF. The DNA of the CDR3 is TGTGCCAGCAGCCTCCCGATAACAGACACGAACGGCTACACCTTC.

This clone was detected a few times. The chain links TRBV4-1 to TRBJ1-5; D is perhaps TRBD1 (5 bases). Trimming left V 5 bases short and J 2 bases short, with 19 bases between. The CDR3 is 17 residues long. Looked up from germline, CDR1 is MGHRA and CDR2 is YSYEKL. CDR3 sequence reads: CASSYQWGRGRNQPQHF. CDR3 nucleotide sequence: TGCGCCAGCAGCTATCAGTGGGGGAGAGGACGCAATCAGCCCCAGCATTTT.

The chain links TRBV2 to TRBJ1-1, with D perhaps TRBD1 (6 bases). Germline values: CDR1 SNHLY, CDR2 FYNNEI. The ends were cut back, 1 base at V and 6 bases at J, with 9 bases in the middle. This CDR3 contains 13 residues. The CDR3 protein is CASSEDREAEAFF. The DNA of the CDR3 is TGTGCCAGCAGTGAAGACAGGGAGGCTGAAGCTTTCTTT.

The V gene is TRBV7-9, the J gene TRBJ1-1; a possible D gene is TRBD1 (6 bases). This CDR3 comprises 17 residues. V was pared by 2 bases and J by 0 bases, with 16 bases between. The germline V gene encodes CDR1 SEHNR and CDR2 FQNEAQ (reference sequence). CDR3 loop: CASSLTAGTPMNTEAFF. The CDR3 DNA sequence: TGTGCCAGCAGCTTAACAGCCGGGACACCCATGAACACTGAAGCTTTCTTT.

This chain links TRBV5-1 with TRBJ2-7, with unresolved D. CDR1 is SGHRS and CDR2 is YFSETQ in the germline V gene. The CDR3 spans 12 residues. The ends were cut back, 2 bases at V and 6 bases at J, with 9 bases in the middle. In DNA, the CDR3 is TGCGCCAGCAGCTTAGGTACAGCCGAGCAGTACTTC. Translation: CASSLGTAEQYF.

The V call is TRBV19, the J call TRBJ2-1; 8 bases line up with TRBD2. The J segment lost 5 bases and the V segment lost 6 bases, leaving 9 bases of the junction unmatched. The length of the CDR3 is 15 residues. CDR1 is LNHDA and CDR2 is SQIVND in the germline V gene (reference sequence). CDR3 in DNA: TGTGCCAGTAGCCTCCCGGGACTAGTCAACAATGAGCAGTTCTTC. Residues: CASSLPGLVNNEQFF.

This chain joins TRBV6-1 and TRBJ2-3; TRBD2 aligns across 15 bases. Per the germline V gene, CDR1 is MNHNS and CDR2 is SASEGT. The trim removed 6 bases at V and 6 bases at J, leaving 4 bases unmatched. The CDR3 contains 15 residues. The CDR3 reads CASRGGLAGGDTQYF. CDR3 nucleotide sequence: TGTGCCAGCAGGGGCGGACTAGCGGGGGGGGATACGCAGTATTTT.